The TCR beta chain under discussion was sequenced for a study of cytomegalovirus exposure and HLA in healthy donors. Points on this clone: No antigen is known for it.

Regarding the study as a whole: HLA alleles were associated with 17,000 or so TCR beta sequences in a later analysis at 0.05 false discovery rate. Versus the approximately 720-donor mean, an Asian-associated ancestry cluster reportedly showed fewer N-insertions in a later analysis.

The V gene lost 0 bases and the J gene lost 6 bases, with 11 bases spanning the gap. CDR1 is LGHNA and CDR2 is YSLEER in the germline V gene. This CDR3 spans 14 amino acids. The PCR had 60 Vbeta and 13 Jbeta primers. Clones were read by immunoSEQ multiplex PCR, and TCRdb kept only the in-frame ones, dropping some. The profile shows tens of thousands of clones, about 87% of them singletons. Although they were nominally healthy when sampled, donors likely had unrecorded immune exposures. The sequenced sample was PBMCs. This TCR was recovered from a boy aged 5-17 years in good health and CMV-seronegative. This chain uses TRBV4-3 with TRBJ2-5; D is unresolved. The CDR3 loop is CASSQDSFSQTQYF. The CDR3 nucleotides read TGCGCCAGCAGCCAAGATAGCTTTTCCCAGACCCAGTACTTC.